These 6 T cell receptor beta chains share one sample of origin, sequenced in a study of blood T cell repertoires in COVID-19. This table comes from immunoSEQ multiplex PCR, and its TCRdb copy is limited to in-frame clones, with some not included. The sample has approximately 530,000 clones; roughly 91% are singletons. Material: peripheral blood. The receptors stem from a woman between 45 and 65 years old with COVID-19, enrolled during active disease.

This chain joins TRBV24-1 and TRBJ2-3; the match to TRBD2 covers 8 bases. Per the germline V gene, CDR1 is KGHDR and CDR2 is SFDVKD. The CDR3 length is 15 residues. V lost 4 bases, J lost 7 bases, and 9 bases stayed unmatched. The CDR3 sequence is CATSDRAGGRNTQYF. As DNA, the CDR3 is TGTGCCACCAGTGACCGCGCGGGGGGACGGAATACGCAGTATTTT.

The chain uses TRBV6-5 and TRBJ1-2; possible D gene TRBD1, 6 bases. Trimming took 2 bases from V and 2 from J, leaving 9 bases between them. The CDR3 extends over 14 amino acids. Germline-derived CDR1 and CDR2 are MNHEY and SVGAGI. The CDR3 nucleotides are TGTGCCAGCAGTTACGGGGGGGCAAACTATGGCTACACCTTC. Its protein is CASSYGGANYGYTF.

The chain recombines TRBV7-9 with TRBJ1-6, with D possibly matching TRBD1 (6 bases). Germline CDR1 SEHNR, CDR2 FQNEAQ (reference sequence). V was clipped by 3 bases and J by 5 bases, with 11 bases between them. The CDR3 is made up of 15 amino acids. DNA for the CDR3: TGTGCCAGCAGCTTTACTCCAGGGGATAATTCACCCCTCCACTTT. The encoded protein is CASSFTPGDNSPLHF.

The gene calls are TRBV6-2 or TRBV6-3 and TRBJ1-2; TRBD1 agrees at 8 bases. V lost 5 bases and J lost 4; bases outside the gene matches: 9. The CDR3 has 15 residues. Looked up from germline, CDR1 is MNHEY and CDR2 is SVGEGT. CDR3 amino acids: CASSPNRDRIYGYTF. The CDR3 DNA reads TGTGCCAGCAGTCCCAACCGGGACAGGATCTATGGCTACACCTTC.

The rearrangement joins TRBV2 to TRBJ1-1; no clear D gene. V was shortened by 6 bases and J by 4 bases, with 12 bases between the two germline ends. There are 13 residues in the CDR3. CDR1 SNHLY and CDR2 FYNNEI come from the germline V gene. CDR3 protein: CASSPGLSTEAFF. DNA of the CDR3: TGTGCCAGCAGCCCTGGACTGAGCACTGAAGCTTTCTTT.

V and J are TRBV12-3 or TRBV12-4 and TRBJ2-3; D may be TRBD1 (5 bases). CDR3 length: 13 residues. The V end was cut by 5 bases, the J end by 3 bases, with 9 bases between. The CDR3 is CASSPRQTDTQYF. CDR3 in DNA: TGTGCCAGCAGTCCAAGACAGACAGATACGCAGTATTTT.